The 12 T cell receptor beta chains below all came from one sample that was sequenced in a study of T cell responses to AZD1222 COVID-19 vaccine. Here immunoSEQ multiplex PCR was the method, and the copy in TCRdb shows in-frame clones only, minus some. This table holds some 180,000 clones, around 94% found once. Sample: peripheral blood, taken on day 0 of AZD1222 vaccination. Source of these receptors: an adult in good health.

The chain employs TRBV5-4 and TRBJ2-1; TRBD1 is a possible D gene (5 bases). Trimming took 4 bases from V and 0 from J, leaving 11 bases between them. This CDR3 is 15 amino acids long. Germline V gene lookup returns CDR1 SGHNT and CDR2 YYREEE (reference sequence). Written as DNA, the CDR3 is TGTGCCAGCAGCCACAGGTCTAGCTCCTACAATGAGCAGTTCTTC. It specifies CASSHRSSSYNEQFF. The complete variable domain, with remaining parts taken from reference TRBV5-4 and TRBJ2-1, reads ETGVTQSPTHLIKTRGQQVTLRCSSQSGHNTVSWYQQALGQGPQFIFQYYREEENGRGNFPPRFSGLQFPNYSSELNVNALELDDSALYLCASSHRSSSYNEQFFGPGTRLTVL.

This chain uses TRBV7-2 with TRBJ2-3; 13 bases are a match to TRBD2. Germline V CDR1 and CDR2: SGHTA, FQGNSA. The CDR3 is 16 amino acids. With V trimmed by 6 bases and J by 2 bases, 5 bases remained unmatched. The CDR3 spells CASSGLAGALTDTQYF. The CDR3, as DNA: TGTGCCAGCAGTGGACTAGCGGGGGCGCTCACAGATACGCAGTATTTT.

The chain uses TRBV14 and TRBJ2-6; a weak D match, TRBD2 (5 bases). Germline assignment: CDR1 SGHDN and CDR2 FVKESK. Trimming took 4 bases from V and 0 from J, leaving 19 bases between them. This CDR3 has 19 residues. Here the CDR3 reads CASSPSRTELVSGANVLTF. CDR3 in DNA: TGTGCCAGCAGCCCCTCAAGGACTGAACTCGTCTCTGGGGCCAACGTCCTGACTTTC.

The chain recombines TRBV4-1 with TRBJ1-4; 7 bases line up with TRBD1. The CDR3 extends over 16 amino acids. V shed 4 bases, J shed 8 bases, and the junction held 13 bases outside the gene matches. Per germline, CDR1 MGHRA and CDR2 YSYEKL. The DNA for the CDR3 is TGCGCCAGCAGCCCATTTAGGGGGCGAGCCGGAGAAAAACTGTTTTTT. Amino acid sequence: CASSPFRGRAGEKLFF.

The rearrangement uses TRBV5-1 and TRBJ2-2, with 7 positions matching TRBD1. This CDR3 has 15 amino acids. Trimming cost V 3 bases and J 4 bases; bases outside gene matches: 6. Per germline, CDR1 SGHRS and CDR2 YFSETQ. CDR3 bases: TGCGCCAGCAGCTCGGGACAGCCTTCCACCGGGGAGCTGTTTTTT. As protein: CASSSGQPSTGELFF.

V gene TRBV5-1 combines with J gene TRBJ2-1; D is possibly TRBD1 (6 bases). The V gene's germline CDR1 is SGHRS and CDR2 YFSETQ. This CDR3 has 15 amino acids. V was trimmed by 6 bases and J by 5 bases, leaving 18 bases between them. CDR3 DNA sequence: TGCGCCAGCACCGACCCCGGGACAATGAACAATGAGCAGTTCTTC. Translating gives CASTDPGTMNNEQFF.

The chain is built from TRBV5-1 and TRBJ1-2, with D perhaps TRBD1 (6 bases). CDR3 length: 14 residues. The V gene's germline CDR1 is SGHRS and CDR2 YFSETQ. The germline V and J ends were trimmed by 0 bases and 4 bases, with 10 bases remaining between them. CDR3 nucleotide sequence: TGCGCCAGCAGCTTGGCTGCAGGGGCCTATGGCTACACCTTC. It translates to CASSLAAGAYGYTF.

The rearrangement uses TRBV18 and TRBJ2-7, with D unclear. From germline, CDR1 is KGHSH and CDR2 LQKENI. V dropped 5 bases and J dropped 5 bases, with 7 bases sitting between them. This CDR3 has 11 residues. This CDR3 reads CASSNTDEQYF. CDR3 bases: TGTGCCAGCTCAAATACGGACGAGCAGTACTTC.

Only one count was recorded for this clone. The chain recombines TRBV5-4 with TRBJ2-7; no clear D. Germline V gene lookup returns CDR1 SGHNT and CDR2 YYREEE (reference sequence). The CDR3 runs to 14 residues. With 1 base removed from V and 4 bases from J, the gap between germline ends came to 12 bases. The CDR3 protein is CASSLPGGPYEQYF. As DNA, the CDR3 is TGTGCCAGCAGCTTGCCTGGCGGTCCTTACGAGCAGTACTTC.

This chain links TRBV19 with TRBJ1-1, with D possibly TRBD1 on 6 matching bases. Trimming cost V 3 bases and J 3 bases, with 11 bases left between them. In germline, CDR1 is LNHDA, CDR2 SQIVND (reference sequence). The CDR3 consists of 14 residues. The CDR3 sequence is CASSISRGDTEAFF. The CDR3 nucleotides are TGTGCCAGTAGTATTTCGAGGGGGGACACTGAAGCTTTCTTT. Filled out from reference TRBV19 and TRBJ1-1, the complete variable domain reads DGGITQSPKYLFRKEGQNVTLSCEQNLNHDAMYWYRQDPGQGLRLIYYSQIVNDFQKGDIAEGYSVSREKKESFPLTVTSAQKNPTAFYLCASSISRGDTEAFFGQGTRLTVV.

This clone was recorded only once. This rearrangement joins TRBV2 to TRBJ1-3; no clear D. With 2 bases removed from V and 0 bases from J, the gap between germline ends came to 8 bases. The germline gives CDR1 SNHLY, CDR2 FYNNEI. There are 15 residues in the CDR3. CDR3 sequence reads: CASSEQASSGNTIYF. In DNA, the CDR3 is TGTGCCAGCAGTGAACAGGCCTCCTCTGGAAACACCATATATTTT.

Written as DNA, the CDR3 is TGTGCCAGCAGTAAACAGGGTAGCAATGGCTACACCTTC. It encodes CASSKQGSNGYTF. J is TRBJ1-2 and V is TRBV28; D possibly corresponds to TRBD1 (6 bases). The V gene's germline CDR1 is MDHEN and CDR2 SYDVKM. The CDR3 runs 13 residues. The V end lost 5 bases, the J end lost 6 bases, and 13 bases lay between the germline ends.